This T cell receptor (beta chain) was observed in a study of T cell responses to AZD1222 COVID-19 vaccine. The CDR3 has 13 amino acids. Germline CDR1 reads SGHNT; CDR2 reads YYREEE (reference sequence). Trimming left V 4 bases short and J 4 bases short, with 11 bases between. Findings of the study overall: Most donors were white British, females outnumbered males, and clonal diversity was possibly underestimated. Baseline seropositivity occurred in only a handful of AZD1222 recipients.

Concerning this clone: Antigen specificity is unknown.

Profiling relied on immunoSEQ multiplex PCR, and the TCRdb table lists in-frame clones only, not all of them. In the table there are tens of thousands of clones, approximately 89% of which are singletons. The V call is TRBV5-4, the J call TRBJ1-2; possibly TRBD1 for D (6 bases). This TCR was sampled from an adult in good health. The material sequenced was peripheral blood, taken on day 0 of AZD1222 vaccination. The CDR3 DNA follows: TGTGCCAGCAGCCAGGACAGCCGCTATGGCTACACCTTC. Encoded protein: CASSQDSRYGYTF.